Below, 17 T cell receptor beta chains from the same sample are listed, as sequenced in a study of T cells in Graves' hyperthyroidism and ophthalmopathy. RNA transcripts were the template for amplifying TCR beta CDR3 regions. The study used the HTBI primer set for a first-round RT-PCR of the TCR CDR3. TCRdb reprocessed the multiplex PCR reads with MiXCR, giving one entry per CDR3 protein. The table has some 50,000 distinct CDR3 sequences, about half seen once; the top ten hold just over 9%. Sequenced sample: blood. The source of these receptors is a woman between 45 and 60 years old with Graves' ophthalmopathy.

In regard to this clonotype: A read error may produce the germline difference seen at one junction end. This chain connects TRBV2 to TRBJ2-1; D might be TRBD1 (6 bases). CDR1 is SNHLY, CDR2 FYNNEI, per germline. The CDR3 has 15 amino acids. The CDR3 sequence is CASSLEQGVFNEQFF. The CDR3 DNA reads TGCGCCAGCAGCTTGGAACAGGGTGTTTTCAATGAGCAGTTCTTC.

This clonotype was counted at least ten times. J is TRBJ1-1 and V is TRBV12-3 or TRBV12-4; weak D call: TRBD1 (5 bases). Trimming took 5 bases from V and 3 from J, leaving 16 bases between them. CDR3 length: 15 amino acids. This CDR3 reads CASSPTGYGYTEAFF. CDR3 coding DNA: TGTGCCAGCAGTCCAACAGGATACGGTTACACTGAAGCTTTCTTT.

A few counts support this clonotype. The chain employs TRBV3-1 and TRBJ2-2; a possible D gene is TRBD1 (6 bases). The CDR3 spans 13 residues. V was pared by 4 bases and J by 6 bases, with 9 bases between. The germline V gene has CDR1 LGHDT and CDR2 YNNKEL (reference sequence). The CDR3 here is CASSLQGPGELFF. The CDR3 bases are TGTGCCAGCAGCCTACAGGGCCCCGGGGAGCTGTTTTTT.

This clonotype was observed many times. The chain carries TRBV6-5 and TRBJ2-7; TRBD1 aligns across 10 bases. Germline CDR1 reads MNHEY; CDR2 reads SVGAGI. The CDR3 runs to 16 residues. V gave up 0 bases and J gave up 2 bases; unmatched junction bases: 4. This CDR3 reads CASSYSGTGDAYEQYF. In nucleotides, the CDR3 is TGTGCCAGCAGTTACTCGGGGACAGGGGACGCCTACGAGCAGTACTTC.

There are many counts of this clonotype. The chain recombines TRBV12-3 or TRBV12-4 with TRBJ1-2; D unresolved. The CDR3 is 15 amino acids. V shed 1 base and J shed 3 bases, with 12 bases lying between them. The CDR3 spells CASSLVGRIDYGYTF. CDR3 bases: TGTGCCAGCAGTTTAGTTGGACGGATAGACTATGGCTACACCTTC.

On this clonotype: This may arise from a read error, as a much more abundant clone is one base away. The chain couples TRBV20-1 to TRBJ2-5; D unclear. V was cut by 0 bases and J by 5 bases, with 13 bases left in between. The CDR3 totals 14 residues. Germline CDR1 is DFQATT and CDR2 is SNEGSKA (reference sequence). As DNA, the CDR3 is TGCAGTGCTAGAGATCGGTCGTTTGGGGAGACCCAGTACTTC. Residues: CSARDRSFGETQYF.

This clonotype was counted ten times or more. The V call is TRBV12-3 or TRBV12-4, the J call TRBJ1-5, with TRBD1 identical over 8 bases. The trim removed 6 bases at V and 2 bases at J, leaving 6 bases unmatched. The CDR3 loop spans 15 amino acids. The CDR3 DNA reads TGTGCCAGCAGCTCGGACAGGGAGGGCAATCAGCCCCAGCATTTT. Protein product: CASSSDREGNQPQHF.

J is TRBJ2-7 and V is TRBV7-9; tentatively, D is TRBD1 or TRBD2 (5 bases each). Looked up from germline, CDR1 is SEHNR and CDR2 is FQNEAQ (reference sequence). V lost 5 bases to trimming and J lost 7 bases, with 18 bases between them. The CDR3 contains 14 residues. CDR3: CASSVDPGTGEQYF. The CDR3 nucleotides read TGTGCCAGCAGCGTAGATCCTGGGACCGGGGAGCAGTACTTC.

The chain has TRBV10-3 and TRBJ2-3, with 7 bases that match TRBD2. With 8 bases clipped from V and 0 bases from J, the junction kept 8 bases outside the gene matches. The CDR3 is 15 amino acids. Germline CDR1 reads ENHRY; CDR2 reads SYGVKD. The CDR3 protein is CAIQSGDWSTDTQYF. The DNA of the CDR3 is TGTGCCATCCAGAGCGGGGACTGGAGCACAGATACGCAGTATTTT.

In this sample, this clonotype turned up many times. The chain uses TRBV9 and TRBJ1-4, with D perhaps TRBD1 (5 bases). Trimming removed 0 bases from V and 4 bases from J, with 13 bases in between. Germline assignment: CDR1 SGDLS and CDR2 YYNGEE. The CDR3 extends over 16 amino acids. CDR3 region: CASSVGQGGSNEKLFF. The CDR3 DNA reads as TGTGCCAGCAGCGTAGGCCAGGGCGGGAGTAATGAAAAACTGTTTTTT.

The chain recombines TRBV7-2 with TRBJ1-3; D remains unclear. Germline CDR1 reads SGHTA; CDR2 reads FQGNSA. Deletions cut 4 bases from V and 0 bases from J, with 7 bases between. The CDR3 is 14 amino acids. CDR3 in amino acids: CASSSGRSGNTIYF. Written as DNA, the CDR3 is TGTGCCAGCAGCTCTGGGCGCTCTGGAAACACCATATATTTT.

This clonotype occurred many times. The J gene is TRBJ2-7, the V gene TRBV2; D perhaps matches TRBD2 (7 bases). Per the germline V gene, CDR1 is SNHLY and CDR2 is FYNNEI. V was cut by 2 bases and J by 7 bases, with 12 bases left in between. This CDR3 has 13 amino acids. The CDR3 nucleotides read TGTGCCAGCAGTGAAAGGGGGGGGGGGGAGCAGTACTTC. Amino acids: CASSERGGGEQYF.

This clonotype rates as medium-sized. The rearrangement links TRBV2 to TRBJ1-2; no definite D call. The CDR3 has 12 amino acids. CDR1 is SNHLY, CDR2 FYNNEI, per germline. Trimming removed 4 bases from V and 2 bases from J, with 5 bases in between. In DNA form, the CDR3 reads TGTGCCAGCAGTGGTCAGAACTATGGCTACACCTTC. Translated: CASSGQNYGYTF.

This clonotype was counted at least ten times. CDR3 nucleotides: TGTGCCAGCAGTTCTAGCGGGAGTTCCGGGGTGGATGAGCAGTACTTC. Translation gives CASSSSGSSGVDEQYF. The chain employs TRBV6-2 or TRBV6-3 and TRBJ2-7; 10 nucleotides line up with TRBD2. The CDR3 has 16 amino acids. CDR1 MNHEY and CDR2 SVGEGT come from the germline V gene. The J segment lost 7 bases and the V segment lost 4 bases, leaving 13 bases of the junction unmatched.

Worth noting for this clonotype: The junction differs from germline at one of its ends, possibly a read error. The DNA for the CDR3 is TGTGCCAGTATGAGAGACAGCGGCAACCAGCCCCAGCGTTTT. This translates into CASMRDSGNQPQRF. The chain carries TRBV19 and TRBJ1-5, with a weak D call TRBD1 (5 bases). There are 14 residues in the CDR3. CDR1 is LNHDA and CDR2 is SQIVND in the germline V gene (reference sequence).

This clonotype was recorded once. Being one base from a much bigger clone, this may be a read error. The V gene is TRBV4-2, the J gene TRBJ2-1, with TRBD2 matching over 8 bases. Losses at the gene ends were 1 base for V and 8 bases for J; bases not matched to a gene: 13. Germline V gene lookup returns CDR1 LGHNA and CDR2 YNFKEQ. CDR3 size: 17 residues. CDR3 sequence reads: CASSQVVGSGSKHEQFF. CDR3 sequence (DNA): TGTGCCAGCAGCCAAGTGGTGGGGAGCGGGAGTAAGCATGAGCAGTTCTTC.

V usage is TRBV9 and J usage is TRBJ1-5; a possible D gene is TRBD1 (5 bases). The CDR3 is 13 amino acids. Per the germline V gene, CDR1 is SGDLS and CDR2 is YYNGEE. Deletions cut 0 bases from V and 11 bases from J, with 12 bases between. DNA of the CDR3: TGTGCCAGCAGCGTAGTTGGACAAGAGACCCAGCATTTT. Protein sequence: CASSVVGQETQHF.